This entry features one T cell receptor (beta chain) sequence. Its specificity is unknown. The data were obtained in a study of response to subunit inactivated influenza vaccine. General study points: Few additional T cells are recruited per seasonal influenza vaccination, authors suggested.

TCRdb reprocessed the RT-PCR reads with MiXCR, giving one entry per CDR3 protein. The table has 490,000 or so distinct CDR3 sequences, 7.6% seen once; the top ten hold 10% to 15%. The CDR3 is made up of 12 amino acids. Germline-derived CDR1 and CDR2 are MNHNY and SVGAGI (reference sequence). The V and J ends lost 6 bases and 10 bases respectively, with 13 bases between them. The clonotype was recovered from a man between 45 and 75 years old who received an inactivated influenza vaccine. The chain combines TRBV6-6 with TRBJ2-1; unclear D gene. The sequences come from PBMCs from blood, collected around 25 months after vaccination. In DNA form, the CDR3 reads TGTGCCAGCAGGGCCCGAATGGGCGAGCAGTTCTTC. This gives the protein CASRARMGEQFF.